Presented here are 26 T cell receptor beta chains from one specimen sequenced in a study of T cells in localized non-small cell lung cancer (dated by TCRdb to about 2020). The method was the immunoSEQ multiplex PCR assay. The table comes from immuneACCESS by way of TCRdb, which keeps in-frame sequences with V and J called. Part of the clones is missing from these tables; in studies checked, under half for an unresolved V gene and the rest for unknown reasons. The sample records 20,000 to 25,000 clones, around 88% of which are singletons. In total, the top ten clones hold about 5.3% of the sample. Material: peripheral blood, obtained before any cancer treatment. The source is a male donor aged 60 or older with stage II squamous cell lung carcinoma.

The CDR3: CASSWRQADTEAFF. CDR3 nucleotides: TGTGCCAGCAGCTGGAGACAGGCAGACACTGAAGCTTTCTTT. This sequence joins TRBV7-2 and TRBJ1-1; perhaps TRBD1 as D (6 bases). The length of the CDR3 is 14 residues. CDR1 is SGHTA, CDR2 FQGNSA, per germline. Trimming stripped 4 bases from V and 3 bases from J, with 12 bases between.

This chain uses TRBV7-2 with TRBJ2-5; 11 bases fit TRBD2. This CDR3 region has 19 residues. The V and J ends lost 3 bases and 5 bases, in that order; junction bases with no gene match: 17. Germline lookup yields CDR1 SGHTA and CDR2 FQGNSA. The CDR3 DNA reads TGTGCCAGCAGCTTCCCTCGCCTTAGCGGGAGGGCACGGGAGGAGACCCAGTACTTC. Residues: CASSFPRLSGRAREETQYF.

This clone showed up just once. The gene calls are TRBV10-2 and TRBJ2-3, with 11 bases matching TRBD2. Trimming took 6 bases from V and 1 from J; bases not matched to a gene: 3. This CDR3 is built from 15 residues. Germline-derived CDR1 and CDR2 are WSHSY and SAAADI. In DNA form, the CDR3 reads TGCGCCAGCAGCCTGACTAGCGGGGGCACAGATACGCAGTATTTT. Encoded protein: CASSLTSGGTDTQYF.

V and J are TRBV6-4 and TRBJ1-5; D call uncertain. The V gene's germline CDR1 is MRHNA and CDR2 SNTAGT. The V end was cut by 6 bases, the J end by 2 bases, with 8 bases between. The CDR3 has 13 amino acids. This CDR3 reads CASSANGNQPQHF. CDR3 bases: TGTGCCAGCAGCGCCAATGGCAATCAGCCCCAGCATTTT.

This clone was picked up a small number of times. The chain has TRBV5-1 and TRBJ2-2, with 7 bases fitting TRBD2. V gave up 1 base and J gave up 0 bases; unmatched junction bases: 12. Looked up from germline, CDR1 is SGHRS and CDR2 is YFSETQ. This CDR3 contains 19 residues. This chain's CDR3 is CASSLRPTSRLSNTGELFF. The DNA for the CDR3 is TGCGCCAGCAGCTTGAGACCGACTAGCCGCCTGTCGAACACCGGGGAGCTGTTTTTT.

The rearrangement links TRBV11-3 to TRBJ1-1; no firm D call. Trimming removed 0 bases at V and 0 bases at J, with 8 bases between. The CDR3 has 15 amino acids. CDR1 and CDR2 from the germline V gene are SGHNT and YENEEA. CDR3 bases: TGTGCCAGCAGCTTAGATATGCGCATGAACACTGAAGCTTTCTTT. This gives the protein CASSLDMRMNTEAFF.

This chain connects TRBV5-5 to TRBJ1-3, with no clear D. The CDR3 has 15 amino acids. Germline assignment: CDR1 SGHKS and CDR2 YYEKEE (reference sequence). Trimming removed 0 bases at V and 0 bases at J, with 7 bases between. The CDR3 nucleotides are TGTGCCAGCAGCTTGGTCGGGAGCTCTGGAAACACCATATATTTT. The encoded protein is CASSLVGSSGNTIYF.

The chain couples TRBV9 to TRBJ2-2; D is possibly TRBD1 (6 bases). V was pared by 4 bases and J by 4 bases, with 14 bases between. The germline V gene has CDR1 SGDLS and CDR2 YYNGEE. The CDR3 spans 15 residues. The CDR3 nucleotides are TGTGCCAGCAGCTTCTCGACAGGACTCACCGGGGAGCTGTTTTTT. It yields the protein CASSFSTGLTGELFF.

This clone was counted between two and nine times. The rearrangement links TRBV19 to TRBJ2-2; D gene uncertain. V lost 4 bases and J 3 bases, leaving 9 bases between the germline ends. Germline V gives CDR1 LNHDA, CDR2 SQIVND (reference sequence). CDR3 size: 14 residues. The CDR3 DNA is TGTGCCAGTAGTACTACAGCCTACACCGGGGAGCTGTTTTTT. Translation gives CASSTTAYTGELFF. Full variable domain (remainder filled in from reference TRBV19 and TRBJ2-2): DGGITQSPKYLFRKEGQNVTLSCEQNLNHDAMYWYRQDPGQGLRLIYYSQIVNDFQKGDIAEGYSVSREKKESFPLTVTSAQKNPTAFYLCASSTTAYTGELFFGEGSRLTVL.

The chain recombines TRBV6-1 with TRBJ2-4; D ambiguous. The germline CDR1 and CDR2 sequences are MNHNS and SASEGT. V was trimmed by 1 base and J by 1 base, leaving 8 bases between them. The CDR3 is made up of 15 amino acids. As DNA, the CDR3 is TGTGCCAGCAGTGAAGGTCCCCGGGCCAAAAACATTCAGTACTTC. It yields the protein CASSEGPRAKNIQYF.

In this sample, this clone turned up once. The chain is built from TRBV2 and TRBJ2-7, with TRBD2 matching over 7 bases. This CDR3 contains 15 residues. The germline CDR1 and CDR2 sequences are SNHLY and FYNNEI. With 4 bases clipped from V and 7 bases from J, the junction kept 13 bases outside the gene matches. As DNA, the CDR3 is TGTGCCAGCAGTGCCTCGGGACTACTGCCGGGGGAGCAGTACTTC. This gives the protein CASSASGLLPGEQYF.

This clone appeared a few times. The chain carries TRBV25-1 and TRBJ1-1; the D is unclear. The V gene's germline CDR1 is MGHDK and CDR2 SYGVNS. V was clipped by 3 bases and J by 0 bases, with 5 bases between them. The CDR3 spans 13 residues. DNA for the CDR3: TGTGCCAGCAGTGACTGGCTGAACACTGAAGCTTTCTTT. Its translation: CASSDWLNTEAFF.

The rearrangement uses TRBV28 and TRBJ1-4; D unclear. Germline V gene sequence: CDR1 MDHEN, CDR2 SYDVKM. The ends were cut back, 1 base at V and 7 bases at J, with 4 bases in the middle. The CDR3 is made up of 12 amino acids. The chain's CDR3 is CASSLSREKLFF. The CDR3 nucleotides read TGTGCCAGCAGTTTATCTCGTGAAAAACTGTTTTTT.

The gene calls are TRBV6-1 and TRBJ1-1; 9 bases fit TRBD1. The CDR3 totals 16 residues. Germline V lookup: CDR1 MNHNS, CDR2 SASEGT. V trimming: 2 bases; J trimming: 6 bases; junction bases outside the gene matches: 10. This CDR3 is CASSEQGTGILAEAFF. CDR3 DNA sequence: TGTGCCAGCAGTGAACAGGGGACAGGGATCCTCGCTGAAGCTTTCTTT.

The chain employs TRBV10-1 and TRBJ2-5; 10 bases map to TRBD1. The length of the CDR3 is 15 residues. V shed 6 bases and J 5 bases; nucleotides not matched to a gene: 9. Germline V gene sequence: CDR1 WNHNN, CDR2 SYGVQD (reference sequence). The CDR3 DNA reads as TGCGCCAGCAGGGGAGACAGGGGGCCGGGGGAGACCCAGTACTTC. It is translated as CASRGDRGPGETQYF.

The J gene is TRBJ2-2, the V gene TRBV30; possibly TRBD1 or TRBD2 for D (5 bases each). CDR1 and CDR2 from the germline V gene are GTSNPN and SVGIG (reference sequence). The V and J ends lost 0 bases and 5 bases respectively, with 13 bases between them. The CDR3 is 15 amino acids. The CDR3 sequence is CAWSVRGVGTGELFF. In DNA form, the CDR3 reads TGTGCCTGGAGTGTACGAGGGGTAGGGACCGGGGAGCTGTTTTTT.

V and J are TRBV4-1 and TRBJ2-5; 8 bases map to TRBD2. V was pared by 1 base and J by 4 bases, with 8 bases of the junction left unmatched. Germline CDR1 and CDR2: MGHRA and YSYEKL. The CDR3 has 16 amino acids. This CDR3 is CASSQATGGRGETQYF. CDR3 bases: TGCGCCAGCAGCCAAGCCACGGGGGGGCGGGGAGAGACCCAGTACTTC.

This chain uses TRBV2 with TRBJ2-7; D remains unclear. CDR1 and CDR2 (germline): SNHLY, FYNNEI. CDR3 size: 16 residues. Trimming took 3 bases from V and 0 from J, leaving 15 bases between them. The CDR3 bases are TGTGCCAGCAGTGATCGAGTACGCCTAAACTCCTACGAGCAGTACTTC. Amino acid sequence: CASSDRVRLNSYEQYF.

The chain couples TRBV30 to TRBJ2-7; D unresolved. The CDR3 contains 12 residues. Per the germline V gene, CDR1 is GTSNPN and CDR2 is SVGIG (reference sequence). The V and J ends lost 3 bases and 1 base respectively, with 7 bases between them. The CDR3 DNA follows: TGTGCCTGGAGCGGCGGTTCCTACGAGCAGTACTTC. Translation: CAWSGGSYEQYF.

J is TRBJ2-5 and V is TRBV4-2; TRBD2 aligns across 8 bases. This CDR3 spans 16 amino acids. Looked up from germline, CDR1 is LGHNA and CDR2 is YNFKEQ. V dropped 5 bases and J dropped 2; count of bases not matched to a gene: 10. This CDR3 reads CASSAAGASGQETQYF. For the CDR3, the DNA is TGTGCCAGCAGCGCCGCCGGGGCTAGCGGGCAAGAGACCCAGTACTTC.

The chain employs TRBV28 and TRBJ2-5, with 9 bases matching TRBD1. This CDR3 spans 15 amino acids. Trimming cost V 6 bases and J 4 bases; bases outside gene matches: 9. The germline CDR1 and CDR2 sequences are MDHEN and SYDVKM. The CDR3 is CASSFRRTGAETQYF. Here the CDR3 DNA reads TGTGCCAGCAGCTTTAGAAGGACAGGGGCAGAGACCCAGTACTTC. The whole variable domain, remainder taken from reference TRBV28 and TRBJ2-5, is DVKVTQSSRYLVKRTGEKVFLECVQDMDHENMFWYRQDPGLGLRLIYFSYDVKMKEKGDIPEGYSVSREKKERFSLILESASTNQTSMYLCASSFRRTGAETQYFGPGTRLLVL.

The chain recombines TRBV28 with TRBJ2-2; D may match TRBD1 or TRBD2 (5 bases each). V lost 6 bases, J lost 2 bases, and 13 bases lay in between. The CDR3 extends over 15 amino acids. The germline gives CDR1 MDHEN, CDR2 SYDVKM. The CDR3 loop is CASRDAGTNTGELFF. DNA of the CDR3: TGTGCCAGCAGAGATGCCGGGACCAACACCGGGGAGCTGTTTTTT.

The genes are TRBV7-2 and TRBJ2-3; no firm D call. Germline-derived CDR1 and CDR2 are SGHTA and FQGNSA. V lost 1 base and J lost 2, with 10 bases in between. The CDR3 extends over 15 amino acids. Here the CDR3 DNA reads TGTGCCAGCAGCTTAGAGGGCGGTGCCACAGATACGCAGTATTTT. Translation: CASSLEGGATDTQYF.

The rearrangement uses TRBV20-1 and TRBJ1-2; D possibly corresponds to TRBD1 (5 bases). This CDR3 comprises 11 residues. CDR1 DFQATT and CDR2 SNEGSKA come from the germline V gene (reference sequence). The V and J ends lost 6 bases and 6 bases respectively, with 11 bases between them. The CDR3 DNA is TGCAGTGCCGGGTCGGGGGATGGCTACACCTTC. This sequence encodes CSAGSGDGYTF.

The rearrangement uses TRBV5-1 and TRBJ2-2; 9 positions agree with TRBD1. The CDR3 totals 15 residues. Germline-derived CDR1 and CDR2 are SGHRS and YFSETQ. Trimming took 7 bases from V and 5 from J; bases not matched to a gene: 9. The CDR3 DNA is TGCGCCAGCTGGGGACAGGGAGGCTGGACCGGGGAGCTGTTTTTT. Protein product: CASWGQGGWTGELFF.

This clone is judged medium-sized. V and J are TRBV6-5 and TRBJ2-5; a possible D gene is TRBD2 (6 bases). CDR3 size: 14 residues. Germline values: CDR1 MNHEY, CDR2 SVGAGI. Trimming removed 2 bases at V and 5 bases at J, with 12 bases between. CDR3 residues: CASSYTQGGETQYF. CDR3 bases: TGTGCCAGCAGTTACACCCAAGGAGGGGAGACCCAGTACTTC.